A single sample gave rise to the 10 T cell receptor beta chains below, sequenced in a study of shared clonotypes between healthy human individuals. TCRdb's copy holds only in-frame clones and misses some; the assay was immunoSEQ multiplex PCR. The table has roughly 660,000 clones, about 90% seen once. The sequenced sample consisted of memory CD8+ T cells from PBMCs. Regarding subset: CD45RO+ cells pooled with CCR7-negative TemRA cells. These receptors were obtained from a man younger than 35 in good health. Some clones in this sample may be carry-over from other donors' samples.

V usage is TRBV5-1 and J usage is TRBJ2-3, with D perhaps being TRBD1 or TRBD2 (5 bases each). Germline CDR1 is SGHRS and CDR2 is YFSETQ. The CDR3 runs 15 residues. Trimming cost V 1 base and J 6 bases, with 15 bases left between them. The CDR3 DNA reads TGCGCCAGCAGCTTGAAGGCGCCCGGGGCGGATACGCAGTATTTT. Translating gives CASSLKAPGADTQYF.

This chain uses TRBV25-1 with TRBJ2-5; D is uncertain. The DNA end lines up better with TRBJ2-7; the J call may be wrong. From germline, CDR1 is MGHDK and CDR2 SYGVNS. This CDR3 comprises 13 residues. CDR3 coding DNA: TGTGCCAGCAGTGAATTCACGGCAGGCGAGCAGTACTTC. It encodes CASSEFTAGEQYF.

J is TRBJ2-5 and V is TRBV6-5; 12 positions agree with TRBD2. With V trimmed by 5 bases and J by 4 bases, 5 bases remained unmatched. Germline assignment: CDR1 MNHEY and CDR2 SVGAGI. The CDR3 runs to 15 residues. The CDR3 sequence: CASSHPGLAGETQYF. The CDR3 nucleotides read TGTGCCAGCAGTCACCCGGGACTAGCGGGAGAGACCCAGTACTTC.

The genes are TRBV5-4 and TRBJ2-3; TRBD2 agrees at 7 bases. The germline gives CDR1 SGHNT, CDR2 YYREEE (reference sequence). Trimming took 8 bases from V and 0 from J; bases not matched to a gene: 9. CDR3 size: 15 residues. In DNA form, the CDR3 reads TGTGCCAGTGGGACTACTACTCCTAGCACAGATACGCAGTATTTT. It encodes CASGTTTPSTDTQYF.

This rearrangement joins TRBV9 to TRBJ2-1; 11 bases line up with TRBD2. Germline values: CDR1 SGDLS, CDR2 YYNGEE. The ends lost 3 bases at V and 4 bases at J; junction bases unmatched: 3. CDR3 length: 15 amino acids. CDR3 protein: CASSATSGRYNEQFF. The CDR3 DNA reads TGTGCCAGCAGCGCCACTAGCGGGAGATACAATGAGCAGTTCTTC. Full variable domain (missing parts from reference TRBV9 and TRBJ2-1): DSGVTQTPKHLITATGQRVTLRCSPRSGDLSVYWYQQSLDQGLQFLIQYYNGEERAKGNILERFSAQQFPDLHSELNLSSLELGDSALYFCASSATSGRYNEQFFGPGTRLTVL.

This chain joins TRBV11-2 and TRBJ2-1, with D tentatively TRBD2 (5 bases). The length of the CDR3 is 15 residues. Germline CDR1 is SGHAT and CDR2 is FQNNGV. The ends were cut back, 3 bases at V and 5 bases at J, with 14 bases in the middle. CDR3 DNA: TGTGCCAGCAGCTTCAATCTTCTAGCTCACAATGAGCAGTTCTTC. Translated, it gives CASSFNLLAHNEQFF.

V and J are TRBV7-9 and TRBJ2-1, with 9 bases fitting TRBD1. CDR3 length: 16 amino acids. CDR1 is SEHNR, CDR2 FQNEAQ, per germline (reference sequence). V lost 3 bases, J lost 6 bases, and 9 bases stayed unmatched. As DNA, the CDR3 is TGTGCCAGCAGCTTGGGTGCGGGACAGGGTCGCAATGAGCAGTTCTTC. Encoded protein: CASSLGAGQGRNEQFF.

The chain joins TRBV11-2 to TRBJ2-2, with D unclear. From germline, CDR1 is SGHAT and CDR2 FQNNGV. The length of the CDR3 is 14 residues. V was pared by 6 bases and J by 1 base, with 9 bases between. CDR3 loop: CASSPIVNTGELFF. The CDR3 DNA sequence: TGTGCCAGCAGTCCAATCGTGAACACCGGGGAGCTGTTTTTT. The full variable domain, completed using reference TRBV11-2 and TRBJ2-2, is EAGVAQSPRYKIIEKRQSVAFWCNPISGHATLYWYQQILGQGPKLLIQFQNNGVVDDSQLPKDRFSAERLKGVDSTLKIQPAKLEDSAVYLCASSPIVNTGELFFGEGSRLTVL.

This chain links TRBV7-9 with TRBJ2-7, with TRBD2 matching over 7 bases. The CDR3 contains 14 residues. Losses at the gene ends were 6 bases for V and 0 bases for J; bases not matched to a gene: 5. Germline assignment: CDR1 SEHNR and CDR2 FQNEAQ (reference sequence). In DNA form, the CDR3 reads TGTGCCAGCAGTATTGGCGGGAGCTCCTACGAGCAGTACTTC. It codes for CASSIGGSSYEQYF.

This clone was seen only once. Different DNA sequences within this sample yield the same CDR3. This chain connects TRBV7-9 to TRBJ1-1; D call uncertain. This CDR3 comprises 13 residues. Per germline, CDR1 SEHNR and CDR2 FQNEAQ (reference sequence). V shed 5 bases and J shed 1 base, with 8 bases lying between them. The CDR3 DNA is TGTGCCAGCAGCCCCCCTGGGAACACTGAAGCTTTCTTT. Translated: CASSPPGNTEAFF.